These 6 T cell receptor beta chains were all obtained from the same sample, sequenced in a study of blood T cell repertoires in COVID-19. Here immunoSEQ multiplex PCR was the method, and the copy in TCRdb shows in-frame clones only, minus some. Of 200,000 to 250,000 clones detected, approximately 86% appear once; the ten largest clones hold about 3%. The sample was peripheral blood. The receptors come from a woman in her 30s who had recovered from COVID-19.

The chain recombines TRBV19 with TRBJ2-1; 7 nucleotides align to TRBD1. With 6 bases clipped from V and 5 bases from J, the junction kept 7 bases outside the gene matches. Germline CDR1 is LNHDA and CDR2 is SQIVND (reference sequence). CDR3 length: 14 amino acids. The CDR3 DNA follows: TGTGCCAGTAGGGGTGGACAGGCTAACAATGAGCAGTTCTTC. It translates to CASRGGQANNEQFF.

This chain connects TRBV7-9 to TRBJ1-4; tentatively, D is TRBD1 (5 bases). V lost 7 bases to trimming and J lost 7 bases, with 19 bases between them. This CDR3 is built from 15 residues. Looked up from germline, CDR1 is SEHNR and CDR2 is FQNEAQ (reference sequence). CDR3 amino acids: CASTSQVAGGEKLFF. In DNA, the CDR3 is TGTGCCAGCACCTCCCAGGTGGCGGGGGGTGAAAAACTGTTTTTT.

This clone was observed a few times. The chain employs TRBV18 and TRBJ2-1; 7 bases agree with TRBD1. Germline CDR1 is KGHSH and CDR2 is LQKENI. Germline trimming cut 4 bases from V and 9 bases from J; bases unmatched to any gene: 12. The CDR3 is 15 residues long. CDR3 bases: TGTGCCAGCTCACTGGGGAGACAGGGTACGGTTGAGCAGTTCTTC. Protein product: CASSLGRQGTVEQFF.

This clone was picked up a small number of times. V usage is TRBV6-5 and J usage is TRBJ1-3; D is unresolved. Per germline, CDR1 MNHEY and CDR2 SVGAGI. Trimming shortened V by 7 bases and J by 3 bases, and 10 bases separated the two germline ends. The CDR3 sequence is 13 residues long. The CDR3 region is CASITVNGNTIYF. Written as DNA, the CDR3 is TGTGCCAGCATAACGGTGAATGGAAACACCATATATTTT.

The chain couples TRBV4-1 to TRBJ2-3; the match to TRBD2 covers 8 bases. Germline V gives CDR1 MGHRA, CDR2 YSYEKL. J gave up 1 base and V 2 bases, and 5 bases lay outside the gene matches. The CDR3 is 16 residues long. The DNA for the CDR3 is TGCGCCAGCAGCCAATCCGCGGGGGGCCGCACAGATACGCAGTATTTT. Translated, it gives CASSQSAGGRTDTQYF.

The chain uses TRBV5-6 and TRBJ1-6, with TRBD1 identical over 7 bases. J was trimmed by 1 base and V by 6 bases; bases with no gene match: 1. The CDR3 extends over 14 amino acids. Germline loops: CDR1 SGHDT, CDR2 YYEEEE. CDR3 coding DNA: TGTGCCAGCAAACAGGGGTCCTATAATTCACCCCTCCACTTT. Translating it yields CASKQGSYNSPLHF.